This T cell receptor (beta chain) is from a study of cytomegalovirus exposure and HLA in healthy donors (TCRdb year 2017). As for the study more broadly: According to an earlier analysis of several hundred of the donors, some 170 million T cells yielded approximately 120 million unique TCR beta sequences and less than 300 Gb of sequence data. Around 300 gigabases of sequencing data and approximately 80 million unique TCR sequences were included in an early release covering 550 to 650 HLA-typed donors. The genetic ancestry cluster associated with self-reported Caucasian donors included 81% of the roughly 360 genotyped donors. The study aimed to test whether signatures of past pathogen exposure could be identified by cataloging public T cell receptors. The study profiled the T cell repertoires of about 720 subjects by immunosequencing and related them to cytomegalovirus serostatus. Along with the roughly 670-subject first cohort, a separate validation cohort of around 120 different subjects was used. High-throughput TCR immunosequencing, statistical association of individual TCRs with disease status, and machine learning were combined to predict cytomegalovirus infection status. In a later analysis, previously published TCR beta repertoires from 500 to 750 donors were re-analyzed and high-resolution HLA genotyping was added so that TCR occurrence patterns could be studied. Rather than drawing on any new phenotypic data, the later analysis identified candidate immune exposures from TCR beta sequences and the way those sequences occurred across donors. An earlier analysis of several hundred of the donors applied high-throughput TCR beta sequencing to assess whether each TCR beta V gene segment acted as functional or pseudogenic. Alongside the repertoire data, information on donor age, sex, ethnicity and CMV serostatus was compiled. In a later genetic analysis, genome-wide SNP genotypes for about 65% of the 666 donors were used, and that subset was treated as a discovery cohort. Every repertoire in the discovery cohort had been generated on one and the same sequencing platform. HLA typing included class I and class II loci at four-digit resolution. Typing coverage differed by locus: A, B, C, DRB1 and DQB1 were typed in roughly 620-640 donors, DQA1 in 500 to 550, DPA1 in 600 to 610, and DPB1 in approximately 450. About five DR-DQ haplotypes were treated as single units for association and clustering because of strong linkage in the cohort. Across 398 genotyped donors of the cohort, an average of 235,054 unique TCR beta nucleotide sequences per donor were sequenced, and roughly 20% of those sequences were non-productive.

CDR1 SGDLS and CDR2 YYNGEE were looked up in the germline V gene. Including the terminal cysteine and phenylalanine, the CDR3 comprises 18 residues. Left in the record is the CDR3 DNA by itself, 54 bases read in frame from the first base. V was cut back by 3 bases and J by 4 bases, leaving a gap of 20 bases between them. With regard to this clone: Its specific antigen is unknown. The input lacks base qualities; no much larger clone sits a single base away.

Study-wide findings and limitations: V-gene and J-gene trimming of TCR beta chains was associated with a missense DCLRE1C variant in a later genetic analysis, and the association was replicated in an independent cohort. Some IMGT-functional V segments, including TRBV6-2 and TRBV6-3, could not be distinguished by the 87-base-pair reads and were therefore excluded. Compared with equally common non-associated chains, HLA-associated TCR beta chains in a later analysis were more clonally expanded and had lower generation probabilities. Linkage disequilibrium might explain the correlated functional status among segregating V segments, but an unknown experimental factor could not be excluded. A further reported finding was that TCR beta sequences accurately predicted the HLA-A and HLA-B alleles for most subjects in the first cohort. The earlier analysis of approximately 540 of the donors excluded roughly 16 rarely observed V segments, including chromosome 9 orphons, because counts were too low. A later analysis found that most CMV-associated TCR beta chains appeared HLA-restricted, with HLA associations seemingly driven largely by CMV exposure. A cluster of highly shared sequence variants was judged likely to be a technical artifact of the sequencing pipeline. In an earlier analysis of over 550 of the donors, most TCR beta V segments were observed in productive rearrangements about 90% or about 30% of the time, broadly matching IMGT annotations. A later genetic analysis reported fewer N-insertions in productive TCRs among donors in an Asian-associated ancestry cluster than the approximately 700-donor mean. When HLA alleles, especially DR and DQ, strongly co-occurred, attributing TCR associations to individual alleles was difficult. A few of the identified cytomegalovirus-associated TCR beta chains were confirmed in vitro to be specific for cytomegalovirus antigens. The study gave a list of 150 to 200 TCR beta chains associated with cytomegalovirus. CMV serostatus was the only immune exposure information available for the cohort. Because some donors lacked HLA typing at each locus, the association tests relied only on the typed subset. It was suggested by the authors that the approach could potentially be generalized to other disease states and immunological phenotypes. Cytomegalovirus status was reported to be diagnosed by the classifier with high specificity and sensitivity in both the original and validation cohorts. While some public TCRs were present in many individuals, most TCR sequences turned up only very rarely across donors. Specific HLA alleles were associated with 15,000 to 20,000 TCR beta sequences at a false discovery rate of 0.05 in a later analysis. According to a later analysis, TCR association rates differed among HLA loci, with DRB1 alleles showing the most associated TCRs and HLA-C alleles showing the fewest. Roughly uniform sequencing depth across donors was assumed in presence/absence analyses, although this assumption may not hold. Several of the top co-occurrence clusters appeared to be linked to parvovirus B19, influenza, CMV and Epstein-Barr virus, according to a later analysis. The cohort was sequenced for TCR beta chains only, and without alpha or paired-chain data the features that could be detected were limited.

In total, approximately 700 healthy bone marrow donors made up the cohort. At the time of sampling, all cohort members were nominally healthy, though unrecorded immune exposures were likely present. The donor was CMV seropositive and belonged to the group of 250 to 300 seropositive cohort members. Every donor gave a peripheral blood sample, and the peripheral blood mononuclear cells from that sample were used for TCR beta sequencing. Genomic DNA extraction from the blood cell samples was performed with the Qiagen DNeasy Blood Extraction Kit. Receptor libraries were prepared by the immunoSEQ multiplex PCR assay. The multiplex PCR relied on a mix of 60 forward primers for TCR Vbeta segments and 13 reverse primers for TCR Jbeta segments. A multiplex PCR assay on genomic DNA amplified the CDR3 region of rearranged TCR beta genes. Amplified TCR beta libraries were sequenced as 87-base-pair reads on the Illumina HiSeq System. The authors' pipeline ran thus. In a later analysis, around 80 million unique TCR beta chains were counted across the approximately 640 repertoires, and roughly 11 million of these chains were shared by at least two donors. To remove PCR and sequencing errors, raw reads were error-corrected and collapsed into unique sequences using a nearest-neighbor algorithm that merged closely related sequences. Alignment of CDR3 sequences to IMGT reference sequences was used to assign V, D and J gene segments. For a sequence to be retained, a match of at least six nucleotides was required to both a V gene segment and a J gene segment. A rearrangement counted as productive if the CDR3 had no stop codons and remained in frame with V and J, and every other rearrangement counted as non-productive. CDR3 was defined by IMGT convention, running from the second conserved V-encoded cysteine to the conserved J-encoded phenylalanine. The earlier analysis of 450 to 750 of the donors excluded any sequence lacking an unambiguous match to a single V gene segment. An earlier analysis of roughly 590 of the donors called V segments functional above 56.7% productive rearrangements and segregating when the between-donor standard deviation exceeded 5%. A statistical classification framework was built to diagnose cytomegalovirus status from the catalog of TCR beta chain sequences. In a later analysis, V and J genes were assigned by comparing TCR nucleotide sequences against IMGT/GENE-DB human TR gene sequences. Using the TCRdist pipeline, a later analysis assigned CDR3 sequences along with most-parsimonious VDJ recombination scenarios. In a later analysis, each TCR beta chain was defined by its CDR3 amino acid sequence together with its V-gene family, and reads lacking a unique V-gene family were excluded. In a later analysis, around 600 highly shared, low-generation-probability nucleotide sequences were removed to address suspected cross-contamination and a sequencing artifact. In a later analysis, a clonal expansion index for each public chain was calculated from normalized within-repertoire ranks of inferred template counts. In a later analysis, generation probabilities were computed with a VDJ recombination model fitted to out-of-frame rearrangements, and the resulting probabilities were checked against IGoR. A later analysis scored TCR-TCR, TCR-HLA and TCR-CMV co-occurrence with hypergeometric tests, applying a repertoire-size bias correction to TCR pairs. In a later analysis, false discovery rates were estimated by permuting HLA or CMV assignments 20 times. In a later analysis, co-occurring TCRs were grouped using DBSCAN, and TCRdist sequence similarity was added for clustering within HLA-allele-positive subsets. Co-occurrence clustering excluded repertoires with fewer than 30,000 or more than 120,000 public chains, plus five with anomalous nucleotide sharing. TCRdb carries this immuneACCESS record with in-frame sequences only. Its versions omit some clonotypes, under half of them owing to an unresolved V gene in the studies checked, with the rest unexplained. V and J calls and clone size follow that table, whereas D and trimming were derived from the DNA. The sample records about 190,000 clones, around 84% of which are singletons. The leading ten clones occupy around 3.6% of the sample.

The chain joins TRBV9 to TRBJ2-6, and TRBD2 may be the D gene, going by 6 matching bases. Source material: PBMCs. The sequence was collected from a man aged 35 to 55 in good health and CMV-seropositive. The CDR3 loop reads CASSAEPRGGAGANVLTF. The nucleotides read TGTGCCAGCAGCGCGGAACCGCGAGGAGGGGCCGGGGCCAACGTCCTGACTTTC.